This entry concerns a single TCR beta chain. The data were taken from a study of blood T cell repertoires in COVID-19. On the study more broadly: Acute and convalescent COVID-19 specimens originated in the United States, Italy and Spain. Sources were T cells, B-cell-depleted T cells, or PBMCs; the material itself was cDNA or gDNA.

As processed by the authors: Cell counts per sample came from amplifying reference gene primers. Repertoires were generated with immunoSEQ multiplex PCR, while TCRdb's copy carries only in-frame clones and drops some. The DNA gave D and trimming, while V, J and clone size come from that table. There are about 210,000 clones in the sample; 70% to 90% occur only once, and 0.72% lies in the top ten. Germline V lookup: CDR1 SNHLY, CDR2 FYNNEI. The V gene lost 6 bases and the J gene lost 3 bases, with 20 bases spanning the gap. The CDR3 has 16 residues. The sequencing input was peripheral blood. V gene TRBV2 combines with J gene TRBJ2-5; D may be TRBD1 (6 bases). The clonotype originates from a man aged 40-49 years with acute or convalescent COVID-19. The CDR3 reads CASSGENRAVKETQYF. CDR3 bases: TGTGCCAGCAGCGGAGAAAACAGGGCTGTCAAAGAGACCCAGTACTTC.